Here is one T cell receptor (beta chain) with its context. Its matching antigen is unknown. This specimen comes from a study of radiotherapy plus CTLA-4 blockade in lung cancer. V gave up 4 bases and J gave up 0 bases, with 15 bases separating them. Germline loops: CDR1 GTSNPN, CDR2 SVGIG (reference sequence). The CDR3 covers 15 residues. General study points: Reports identified early blood T cell clone dynamics, with interferon-beta, as the best response predictor.

The repertoire was sequenced with immunoSEQ multiplex PCR; TCRdb's copy has only in-frame clones and lacks some. There are approximately 85,000 clones in the sample; over 80% occur only once, and approximately 15% lies in the top ten. The clonotype was recovered from a human donor with non-small cell lung cancer that progressed on radiotherapy plus ipilimumab. The sequences come from peripheral blood, collected from a patient treated with radiotherapy plus ipilimumab. The chain has TRBV30 and TRBJ1-1; D remains unclear. CDR3 sequence reads: CAWNTGPIMNTEAFF. The CDR3 DNA is TGTGCCTGGAATACTGGTCCGATTATGAACACTGAAGCTTTCTTT.